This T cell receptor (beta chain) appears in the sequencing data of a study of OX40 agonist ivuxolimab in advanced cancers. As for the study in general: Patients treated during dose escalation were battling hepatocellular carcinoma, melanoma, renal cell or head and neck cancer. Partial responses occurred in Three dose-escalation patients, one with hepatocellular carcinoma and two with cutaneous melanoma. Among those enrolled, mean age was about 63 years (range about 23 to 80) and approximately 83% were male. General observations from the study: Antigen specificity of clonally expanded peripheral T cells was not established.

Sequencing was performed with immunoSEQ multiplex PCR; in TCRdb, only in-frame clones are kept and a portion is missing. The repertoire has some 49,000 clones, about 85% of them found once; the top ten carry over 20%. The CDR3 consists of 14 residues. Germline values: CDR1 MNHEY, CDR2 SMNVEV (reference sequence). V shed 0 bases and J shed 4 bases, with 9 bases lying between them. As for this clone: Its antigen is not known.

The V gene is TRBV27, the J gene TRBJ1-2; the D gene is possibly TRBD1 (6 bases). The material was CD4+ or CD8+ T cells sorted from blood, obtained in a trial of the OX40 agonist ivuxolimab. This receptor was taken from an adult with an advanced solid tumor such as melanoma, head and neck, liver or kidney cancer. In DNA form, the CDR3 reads TGTGCCAGCAGTTTATCCCCGGACAGCTATGGCTACACCTTC. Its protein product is CASSLSPDSYGYTF.